This TCR beta chain stems from a study of shared T cell receptors in the human thymus. Profiling relied on immunoSEQ multiplex PCR, and the TCRdb table lists in-frame clones only, not all of them. Of 650,000 to 950,000 clones listed, approximately 85% are singletons. The V gene's germline CDR1 is ENHRY and CDR2 SYGVKD. CDR3 length: 23 amino acids. The junction had 28 bases not matched to a gene; V was cut back by 3 bases and J by 5 bases. These data are also associated with another study on human thymus T cells.

The sample comprised thymocytes. This clonotype was obtained from a girl under three years old with a congenital heart defect. The chain combines TRBV10-3 with TRBJ1-4, with 9 positions matching TRBD1. CDR3: CAISDSIPPRPVPGQGRNEKLFF. The CDR3 DNA sequence: TGTGCCATCAGTGATTCAATCCCCCCCCGTCCGGTCCCGGGACAGGGTCGGAATGAAAAACTGTTTTTT.